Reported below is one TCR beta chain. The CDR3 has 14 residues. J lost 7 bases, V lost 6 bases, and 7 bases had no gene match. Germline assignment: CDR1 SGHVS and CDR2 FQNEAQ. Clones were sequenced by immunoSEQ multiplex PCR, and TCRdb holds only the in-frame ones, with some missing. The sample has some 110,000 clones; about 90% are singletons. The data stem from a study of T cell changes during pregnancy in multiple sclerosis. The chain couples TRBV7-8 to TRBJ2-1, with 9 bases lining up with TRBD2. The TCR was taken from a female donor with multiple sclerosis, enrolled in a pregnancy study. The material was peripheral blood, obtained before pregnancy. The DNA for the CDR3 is TGTGCCAGCAGGGGGCGGGAGGGCCTAAATGAGCAGTTCTTC. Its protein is CASRGREGLNEQFF. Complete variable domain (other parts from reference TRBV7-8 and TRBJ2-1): GAGVSQSPRYKVAKRGQDVALRCDPISGHVSLFWYQQALGQGPEFLTYFQNEAQLDKSGLPSDRFFAERPEGSVSTLKIQRTQQEDSAVYLCASRGREGLNEQFFGPGTRLTVL.